The TCR beta chain under discussion was sequenced for a study of Tregs in tolerant kidney transplant recipients. Related graft donors supplied nonmyeloablative bone marrow transplants, and mixed chimerism was transient. The assay was immunoSEQ multiplex PCR, and TCRdb's table has in-frame clones only and misses some. This sample has nearly 50,000 clones, with roughly 87% found just once. Germline V gene lookup returns CDR1 LGHNA and CDR2 YSLEER. This CDR3 region has 15 residues. Between the trimmed V and J ends, which lost 7 bases and 4 bases, there was a span of 19 bases. The TCR was taken from a human patient who received a combined kidney and bone marrow transplant. Some T cells may be the graft donor's. The sample in question was CD8+ T cells from blood (PBMCs), obtained 12 months after the transplant. The rearrangement links TRBV4-3 to TRBJ1-2, with TRBD1 as a possible D gene (5 bases). CDR3 DNA sequence: TGCGCCAGCAACCCCTCCTCGGGGGGGGGCTATGGCTACACCTTC. This translates into CASNPSSGGGYGYTF.